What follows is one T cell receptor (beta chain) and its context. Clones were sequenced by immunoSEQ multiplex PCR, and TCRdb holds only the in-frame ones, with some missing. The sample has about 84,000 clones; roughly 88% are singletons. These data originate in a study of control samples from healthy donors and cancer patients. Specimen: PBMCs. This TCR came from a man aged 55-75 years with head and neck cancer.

The CDR3: CASSENRGNQPQHF. The CDR3 coding sequence is TGTGCCAGCAGTGAAAACCGGGGCAATCAGCCCCAGCATTTT. The chain couples TRBV6-1 to TRBJ1-5, with unresolved D. The CDR3 loop spans 14 amino acids. The V and J ends lost 2 bases and 2 bases respectively, with 7 bases between them. Germline V gene lookup returns CDR1 MNHNS and CDR2 SASEGT.